This T cell receptor (beta chain) was sequenced for a study of blood T cell repertoires in COVID-19. Germline V gives CDR1 MNHEY, CDR2 SMNVEV (reference sequence). The CDR3 loop spans 13 amino acids. Trimming at V came to 5 bases and at J to 4 bases, leaving 3 bases not matched to a gene. Clones were read by immunoSEQ multiplex PCR, and TCRdb kept only the in-frame ones, dropping some. The data contain about 34,000 clones, 93% of them singletons. This clone was observed once. Sequenced material: peripheral blood. The clonotype comes from a human donor in a cohort sampled during active COVID-19. V usage is TRBV27 and J usage is TRBJ2-7, with TRBD2 matching 9 bases. DNA for the CDR3: TGTGCCAGCAGTCTGACTAGCGGTTACGAGCAGTACTTC. Protein product: CASSLTSGYEQYF.